The clone carrying this T cell receptor beta chain was seen only a few times. Antigen: not known. The data were obtained in a study of early T cells in non-severe SARS-CoV-2 infection. Notes on the study in general: Anti-spike CD8 responses were favored in VDJdb matching, and private and CD4 specificities were missed.

In germline, CDR1 is LNHNV, CDR2 YYDKDF (reference sequence). The CDR3 has 13 residues. V lost 7 bases and J 4 bases, leaving 11 bases between the germline ends. MiXCR, applied by TCRdb to the 5' RACE reads, yields one record per CDR3 protein. The sample lists tens of thousands of distinct CDR3 sequences; about 7% were seen once. The specimen was whole blood. The TCR comes from an adult who was a healthcare worker with PCR-confirmed SARS-CoV-2 infection or an uninfected control (not recorded which). The rearrangement uses TRBV15 and TRBJ1-5; a possible D gene is TRBD1 (5 bases). CDR3 protein: CATTGGGNQPQHF. The CDR3 nucleotides read TGTGCCACCACCGGGGGGGGAAATCAGCCCCAGCATTTT.